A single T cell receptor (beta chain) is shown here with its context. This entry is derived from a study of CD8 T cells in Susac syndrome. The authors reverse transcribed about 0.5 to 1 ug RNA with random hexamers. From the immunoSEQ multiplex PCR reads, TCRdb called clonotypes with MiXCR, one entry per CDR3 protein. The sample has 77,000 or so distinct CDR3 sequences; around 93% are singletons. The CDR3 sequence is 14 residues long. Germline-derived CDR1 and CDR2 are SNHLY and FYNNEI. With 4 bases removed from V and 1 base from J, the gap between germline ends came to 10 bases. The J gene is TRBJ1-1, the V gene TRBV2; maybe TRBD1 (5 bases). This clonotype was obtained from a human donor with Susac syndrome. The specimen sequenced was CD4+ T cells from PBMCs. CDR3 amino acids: CASSGGHPNTEAFF. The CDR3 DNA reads TGTGCCAGCAGTGGAGGACATCCGAACACTGAAGCTTTCTTT.